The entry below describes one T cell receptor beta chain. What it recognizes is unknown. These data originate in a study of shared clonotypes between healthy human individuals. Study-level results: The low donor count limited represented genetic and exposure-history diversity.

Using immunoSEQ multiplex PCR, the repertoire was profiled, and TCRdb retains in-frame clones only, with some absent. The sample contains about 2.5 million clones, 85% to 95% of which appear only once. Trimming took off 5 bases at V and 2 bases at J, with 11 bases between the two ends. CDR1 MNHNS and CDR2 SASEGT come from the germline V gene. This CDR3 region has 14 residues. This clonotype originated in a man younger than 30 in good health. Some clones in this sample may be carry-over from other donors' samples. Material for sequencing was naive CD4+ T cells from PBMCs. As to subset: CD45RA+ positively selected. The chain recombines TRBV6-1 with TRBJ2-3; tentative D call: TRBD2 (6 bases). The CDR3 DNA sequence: TGTGCCAGCAGTTTCGGGAGTCCCACAGATACGCAGTATTTT. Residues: CASSFGSPTDTQYF.